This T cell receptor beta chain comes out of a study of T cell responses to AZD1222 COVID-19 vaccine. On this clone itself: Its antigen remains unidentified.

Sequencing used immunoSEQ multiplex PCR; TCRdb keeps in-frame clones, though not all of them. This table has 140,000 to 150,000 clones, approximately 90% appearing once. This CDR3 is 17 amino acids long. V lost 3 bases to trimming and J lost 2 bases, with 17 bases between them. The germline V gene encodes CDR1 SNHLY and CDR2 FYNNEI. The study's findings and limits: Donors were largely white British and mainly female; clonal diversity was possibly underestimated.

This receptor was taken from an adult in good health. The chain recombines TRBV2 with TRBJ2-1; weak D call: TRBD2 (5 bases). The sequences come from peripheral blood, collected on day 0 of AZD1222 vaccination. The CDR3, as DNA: TGTGCCAGCAGTGACCCAACTCTAGCAATGACCTACAATGAGCAGTTCTTC. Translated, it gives CASSDPTLAMTYNEQFF.